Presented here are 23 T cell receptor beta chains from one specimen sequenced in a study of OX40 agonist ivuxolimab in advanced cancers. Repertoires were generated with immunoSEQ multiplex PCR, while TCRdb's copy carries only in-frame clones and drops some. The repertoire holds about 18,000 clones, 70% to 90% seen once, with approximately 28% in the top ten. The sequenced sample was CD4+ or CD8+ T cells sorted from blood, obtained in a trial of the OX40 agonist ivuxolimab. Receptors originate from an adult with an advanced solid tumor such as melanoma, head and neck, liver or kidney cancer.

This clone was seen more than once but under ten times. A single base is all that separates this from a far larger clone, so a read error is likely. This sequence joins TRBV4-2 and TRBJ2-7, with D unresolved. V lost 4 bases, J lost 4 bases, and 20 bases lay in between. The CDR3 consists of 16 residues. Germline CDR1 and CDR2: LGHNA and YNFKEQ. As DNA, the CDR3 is TGTGCCAGCAGCCTTCTTGAATACGGTTCCCAATACGAGCAGTACTTC. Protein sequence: CASSLLEYGSQYEQYF.

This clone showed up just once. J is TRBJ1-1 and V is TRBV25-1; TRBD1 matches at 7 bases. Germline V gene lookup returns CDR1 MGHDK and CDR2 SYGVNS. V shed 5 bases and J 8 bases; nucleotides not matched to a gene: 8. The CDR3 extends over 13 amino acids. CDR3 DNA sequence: TGTGCCAGCAGTTACTCAGGGGGTGACGAAGCTTTCTTT. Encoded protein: CASSYSGGDEAFF.

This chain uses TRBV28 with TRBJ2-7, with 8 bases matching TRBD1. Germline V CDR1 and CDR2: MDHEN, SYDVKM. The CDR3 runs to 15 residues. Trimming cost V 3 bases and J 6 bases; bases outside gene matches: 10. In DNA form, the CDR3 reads TGTGCCAGCAGTTTTGAGAGGGTGACAGGGGTCGAGCAGTACTTC. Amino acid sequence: CASSFERVTGVEQYF.

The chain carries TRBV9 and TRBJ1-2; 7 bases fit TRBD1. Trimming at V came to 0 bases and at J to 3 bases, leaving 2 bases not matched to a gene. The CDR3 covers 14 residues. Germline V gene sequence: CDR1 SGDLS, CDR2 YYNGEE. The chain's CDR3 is CASSVAGQHYGYTF. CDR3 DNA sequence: TGTGCCAGCAGCGTAGCGGGACAGCACTATGGCTACACCTTC.

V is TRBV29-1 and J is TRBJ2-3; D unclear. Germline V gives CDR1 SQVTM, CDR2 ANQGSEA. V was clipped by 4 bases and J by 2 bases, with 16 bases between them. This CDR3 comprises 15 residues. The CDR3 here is CSVAIPYGYTDTQYF. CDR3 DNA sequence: TGCAGCGTTGCAATACCCTACGGGTACACAGATACGCAGTATTTT.

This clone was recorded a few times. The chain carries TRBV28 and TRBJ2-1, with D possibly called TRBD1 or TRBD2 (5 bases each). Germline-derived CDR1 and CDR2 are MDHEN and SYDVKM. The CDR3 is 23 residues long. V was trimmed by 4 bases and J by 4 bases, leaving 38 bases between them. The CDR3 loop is CASSSDTNLTGNVPKGPYNEQFF. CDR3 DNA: TGTGCCAGCAGTTCTGATACCAACCTCACGGGGAACGTCCCTAAGGGACCATACAATGAGCAGTTCTTC.

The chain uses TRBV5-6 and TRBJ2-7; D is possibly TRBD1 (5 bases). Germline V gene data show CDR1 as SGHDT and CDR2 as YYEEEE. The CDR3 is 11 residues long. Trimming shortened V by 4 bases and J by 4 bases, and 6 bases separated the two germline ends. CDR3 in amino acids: CASSRGYEQYF. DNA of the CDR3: TGTGCCAGCAGCAGGGGATACGAGCAGTACTTC.

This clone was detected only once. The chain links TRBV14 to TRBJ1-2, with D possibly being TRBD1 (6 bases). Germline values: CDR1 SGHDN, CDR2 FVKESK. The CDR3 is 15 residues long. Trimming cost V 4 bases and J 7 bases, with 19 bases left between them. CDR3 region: CASSPPNGGARGYTF. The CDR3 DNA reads TGTGCCAGCAGCCCGCCCAATGGGGGGGCGCGTGGCTACACCTTC.

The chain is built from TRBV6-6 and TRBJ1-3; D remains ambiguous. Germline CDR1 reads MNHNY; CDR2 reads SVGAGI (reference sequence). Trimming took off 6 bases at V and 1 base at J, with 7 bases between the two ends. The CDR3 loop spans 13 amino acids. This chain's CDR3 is CASRIDSGNTIYF. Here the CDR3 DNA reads TGTGCCAGCAGAATTGATTCTGGAAACACCATATATTTT.

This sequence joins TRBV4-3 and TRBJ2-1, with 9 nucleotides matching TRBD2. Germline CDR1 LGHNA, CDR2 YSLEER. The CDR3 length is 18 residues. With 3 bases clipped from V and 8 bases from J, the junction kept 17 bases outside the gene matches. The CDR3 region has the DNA TGCGCCAGCAGCCAGACCCGAGCATTAGCGGGAGTTGGTTATGAGCAGTTCTTC. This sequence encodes CASSQTRALAGVGYEQFF.

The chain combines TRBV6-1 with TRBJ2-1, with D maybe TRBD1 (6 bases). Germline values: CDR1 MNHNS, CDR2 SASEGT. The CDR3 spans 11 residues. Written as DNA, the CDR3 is TGTGCTGGCGCGCAGGGGCGGGAGCAGTTCTTC. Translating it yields CAGAQGREQFF.

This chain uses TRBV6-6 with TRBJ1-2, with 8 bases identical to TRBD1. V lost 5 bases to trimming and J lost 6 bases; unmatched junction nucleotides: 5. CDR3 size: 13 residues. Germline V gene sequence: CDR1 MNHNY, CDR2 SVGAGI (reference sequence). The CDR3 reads CASSQDRENGYTF. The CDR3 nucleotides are TGTGCCAGCAGTCAGGACAGGGAGAATGGCTACACCTTC.

In nucleotides, the CDR3 is TGTGCCAGCAGCCCCGAACTAGCGCCAAGCACAGATACGCAGTATTTT. Translated, it gives CASSPELAPSTDTQYF. The chain links TRBV7-9 to TRBJ2-3, with TRBD2 matching 7 bases. The CDR3 is 16 residues long. Looked up from germline, CDR1 is SEHNR and CDR2 is FQNEAQ (reference sequence). J lost 0 bases, V lost 5 bases, and 8 bases had no gene match.

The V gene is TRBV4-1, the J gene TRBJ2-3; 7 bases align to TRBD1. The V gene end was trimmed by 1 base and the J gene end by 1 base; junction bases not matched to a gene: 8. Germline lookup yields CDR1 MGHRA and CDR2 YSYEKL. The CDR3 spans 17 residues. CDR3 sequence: CASSQGVQGQRTDTQYF. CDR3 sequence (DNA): TGCGCCAGCAGCCAAGGGGTACAGGGGCAACGCACAGATACGCAGTATTTT.

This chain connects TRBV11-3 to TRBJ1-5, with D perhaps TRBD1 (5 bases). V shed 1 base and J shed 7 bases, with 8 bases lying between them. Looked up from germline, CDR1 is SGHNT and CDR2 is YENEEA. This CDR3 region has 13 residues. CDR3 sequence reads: CASSLGGGQPQHF. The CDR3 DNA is TGTGCCAGCAGCTTAGGGGGGGGGCAGCCCCAGCATTTT.

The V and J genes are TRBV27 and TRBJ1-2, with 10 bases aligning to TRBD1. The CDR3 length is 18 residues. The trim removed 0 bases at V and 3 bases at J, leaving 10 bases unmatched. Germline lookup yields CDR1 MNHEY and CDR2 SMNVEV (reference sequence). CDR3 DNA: TGTGCCAGCAGTTTATCGACGACAGGGGGCTTGTTGCACTATGGCTACACCTTC. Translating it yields CASSLSTTGGLLHYGYTF.

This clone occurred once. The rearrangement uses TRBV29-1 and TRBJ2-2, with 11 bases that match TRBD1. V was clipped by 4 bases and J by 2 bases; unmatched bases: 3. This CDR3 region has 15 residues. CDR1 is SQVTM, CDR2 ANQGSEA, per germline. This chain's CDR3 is CSVVGTGGNTGELFF. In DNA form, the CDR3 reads TGCAGCGTTGTCGGGACAGGGGGAAACACCGGGGAGCTGTTTTTT.

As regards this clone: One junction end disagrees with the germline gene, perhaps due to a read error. The CDR3 reads CASSESTNTYNEQFF. Written as DNA, the CDR3 is TGTGCTAGCAGCGAGAGCACCAACACATACAATGAGCAGTTCTTC. The chain uses TRBV7-7 and TRBJ2-1; D is unresolved. The CDR3 covers 15 residues. CDR1 is SSHAT, CDR2 FNYEAQ, per germline (reference sequence).

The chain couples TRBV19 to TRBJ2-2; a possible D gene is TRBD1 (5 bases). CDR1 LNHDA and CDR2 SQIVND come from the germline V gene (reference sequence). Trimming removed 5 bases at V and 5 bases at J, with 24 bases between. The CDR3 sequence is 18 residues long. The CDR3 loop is CASSFGQLGPRRTGELFF. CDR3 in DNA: TGTGCCAGTAGTTTCGGTCAGCTGGGGCCCCGCCGAACCGGGGAGCTGTTTTTT.

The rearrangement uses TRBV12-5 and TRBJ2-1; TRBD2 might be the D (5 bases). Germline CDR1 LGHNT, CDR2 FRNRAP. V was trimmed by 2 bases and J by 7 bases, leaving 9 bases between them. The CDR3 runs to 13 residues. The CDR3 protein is CASGLSRDNEQFF. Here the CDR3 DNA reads TGTGCTAGTGGTTTGTCTCGGGATAATGAGCAGTTCTTC.

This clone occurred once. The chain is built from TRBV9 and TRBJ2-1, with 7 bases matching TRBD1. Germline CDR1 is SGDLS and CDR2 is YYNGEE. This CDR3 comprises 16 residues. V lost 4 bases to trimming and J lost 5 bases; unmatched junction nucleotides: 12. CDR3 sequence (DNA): TGTGCCAGCAGCCCCTGGGACAGACCCTCTGACAATGAGCAGTTCTTC. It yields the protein CASSPWDRPSDNEQFF.

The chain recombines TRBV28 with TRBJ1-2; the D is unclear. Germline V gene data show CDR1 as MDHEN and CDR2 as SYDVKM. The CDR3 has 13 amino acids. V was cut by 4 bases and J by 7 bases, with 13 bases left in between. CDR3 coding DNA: TGTGCCAGCAGTTCCCGGGCCCGGGCTGGCTACACCTTC. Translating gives CASSSRARAGYTF.

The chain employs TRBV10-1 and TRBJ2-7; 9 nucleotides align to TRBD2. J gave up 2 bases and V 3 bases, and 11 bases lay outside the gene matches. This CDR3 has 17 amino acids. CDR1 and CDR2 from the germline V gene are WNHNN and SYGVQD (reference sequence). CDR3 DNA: TGCGCCAGCAGTGAATCTGGGACTAGCCAACCACCCTACGAGCAGTACTTC. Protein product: CASSESGTSQPPYEQYF.